This record concerns one TCR beta chain sequence. What antigen it recognizes has not been identified. The data originate from a study of synovial regulatory T cells in juvenile arthritis (dated by TCRdb to between 2014 and 2017). With respect to the entire study: Of the sequenced patients, several received methotrexate, one received methotrexate plus infliximab, three were therapy-naive, and one had no treatment information. TCRbeta CDR3 repertoires of blood iaTreg cells, other blood Treg cells and synovial fluid Treg cells from matched patient samples were compared in the study. Although effector T cell subsets in the cohort were also sequenced for comparisons, the Treg dataset on its own covers only blood and synovial fluid Treg cells. The TCR repertoire comparisons covered Treg and Teff subsets from 10 to 11 JIA patients with active disease. Points the paper makes about the study in general: Compared with other blood Treg cells, blood iaTreg cells had lower TCR diversity, a finding consistent with antigen-driven expansion. iaTreg TCR repertoires were found to be largely private across patients and to partially overlap with synovial Teff and blood CPL repertoires. Synovial Treg cells shared more CDR3 sequences with iaTreg cells than with other blood Treg cells; Chao-Jaccard similarity confirmed closer relation.

TCR repertoire donors were about eleven juvenile idiopathic arthritis patients with active disease who had not reached inactive disease, 3 polyarticular and 8 oligoarticular. The TCR-sequenced patients had a median age of about 12 years (range 2.4-22.9) and median disease duration of approximately seven years (range 0.2-19.1). Samples for TCR repertoire analysis were collected at two centres in Italy. Peripheral blood mononuclear cells were isolated using a Histopaque-1077 density gradient and were cryopreserved in about 90% FCS with around 10% DMSO. Preparation of the library involved the immunoSEQ multiplex PCR assay. TCRbeta CDR3 sequencing was performed by Adaptive Biotechnologies. As for the authors' bioinformatics: Repertoire similarity was assessed with the Chao-modified Jaccard index and with the median clonotype overlap from 200 random subsamples of equal sample size. Similarity analyses used either productive nucleotide sequences or in silico-translated amino acid sequences. Repertoires were compared using hierarchical clustering with single linkage and t-SNE, both based on Chao-modified Jaccard distances. Repertoire diversity was measured with the Renyi index after sample size normalisation across a range of alpha values. As stored in TCRdb, this immuneACCESS dataset retains in-frame rearrangements with V and J assigned. A fraction of the clones does not appear; measured against another copy, unresolved V genes explain less than half of the discrepancy, and the remainder lacks a known reason. V and J calls and clone size are as listed in that table; D and trimming were resolved from the DNA. The sample table gives 7,500 to 10,000 clones. The top ten hold approximately 0.37% of the sample.

The receptor comes from a donor younger than 35 with juvenile idiopathic arthritis. What was sequenced was Treg cells from blood. Per the publication, the cell subset or site label means: remaining (HLA-DR-negative) circulating blood Treg cells.

The CDR3 protein sequence reads: CARLTGQGSYEQYF. The sequence is built from TRBV12-5 and TRBJ2-7; the TCRdb D gene call, TRBD1, has no DNA to confirm it. CDR1 LGHNT and CDR2 FRNRAP are derived from the germline V gene. Inclusive of the bounding cysteine and phenylalanine, the CDR3 is 14 residues long. No DNA accompanies this entry.